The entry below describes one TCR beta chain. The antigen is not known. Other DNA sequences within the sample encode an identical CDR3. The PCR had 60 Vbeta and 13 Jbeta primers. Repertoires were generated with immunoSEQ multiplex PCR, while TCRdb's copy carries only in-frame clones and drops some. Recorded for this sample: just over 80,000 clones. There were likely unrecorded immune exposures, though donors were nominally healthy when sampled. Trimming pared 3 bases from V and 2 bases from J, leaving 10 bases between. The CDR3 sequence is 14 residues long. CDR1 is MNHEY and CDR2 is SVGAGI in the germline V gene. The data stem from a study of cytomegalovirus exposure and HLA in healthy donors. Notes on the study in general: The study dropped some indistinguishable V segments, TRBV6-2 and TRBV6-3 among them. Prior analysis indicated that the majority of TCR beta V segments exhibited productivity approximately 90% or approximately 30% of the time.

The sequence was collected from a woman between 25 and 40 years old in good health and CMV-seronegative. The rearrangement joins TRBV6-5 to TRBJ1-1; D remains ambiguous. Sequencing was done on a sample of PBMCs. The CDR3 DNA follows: TGTGCCAGCAGTTATGGGCGCGTCAACACTGAAGCTTTCTTT. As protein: CASSYGRVNTEAFF.